The table lists the clone carrying this T cell receptor (beta chain) with a count of one. The antigen is unknown. V was clipped by 6 bases and J by 3 bases, with 14 bases between them. From germline, CDR1 is ENHRY and CDR2 SYGVKD. There are 14 residues in the CDR3. The data stem from a study of cytomegalovirus exposure and HLA in healthy donors. Study-wide points: A missense variant in DCLRE1C was later tied to TCR beta V- and J-gene trimming. Only CMV serostatus was available as immune exposure information. High sensitivity and specificity were reportedly achieved when the classifier diagnosed cytomegalovirus status. A highly shared variant cluster was judged a likely technical artifact.

The PCR had 60 Vbeta and 13 Jbeta primers. TCRdb's table, derived via immunoSEQ multiplex PCR, lists solely in-frame clones and lacks some. In the table there are about 150,000 clones, almost 80% of which are singletons. The source is a woman aged 30 to 39 in good health and CMV-seronegative. The chain recombines TRBV10-3 with TRBJ1-1, with D maybe TRBD1 (6 bases). The sample comprised PBMCs. This CDR3 is CAIRLDRSDTEAFF. In DNA, the CDR3 is TGTGCCATCAGGTTAGACAGGTCGGACACTGAAGCTTTCTTT.